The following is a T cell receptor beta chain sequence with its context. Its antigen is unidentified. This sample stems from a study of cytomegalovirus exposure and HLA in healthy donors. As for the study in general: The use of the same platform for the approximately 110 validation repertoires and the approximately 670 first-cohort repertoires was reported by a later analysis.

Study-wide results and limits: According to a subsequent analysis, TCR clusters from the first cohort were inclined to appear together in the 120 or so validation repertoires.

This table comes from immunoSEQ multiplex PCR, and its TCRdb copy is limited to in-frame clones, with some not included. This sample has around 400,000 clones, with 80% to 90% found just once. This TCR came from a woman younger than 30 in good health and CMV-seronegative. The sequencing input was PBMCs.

In DNA form, the CDR3 reads TGTGCCAGCTCCCCAAATACAGAGCTTACCGGGGAGCTGTTTTTT. Its protein product is CASSPNTELTGELFF. The V and J genes are TRBV18 and TRBJ2-2; D not certain. Deletions cut 6 bases from V and 5 bases from J, with 16 bases between. The CDR3 has 15 amino acids. Looked up from germline, CDR1 is KGHSH and CDR2 is LQKENI.